The clone carrying this TCR beta chain was seen a handful of times. Its antigen remains unidentified. One junction end disagrees with the germline gene, perhaps due to a read error. Germline CDR1 reads MDHEN; CDR2 reads SYDVKM. The CDR3 sequence is 14 residues long. This entry belongs to a study of T cells in Graves' hyperthyroidism and ophthalmopathy. As for the study in general: Prior to any treatment, at the point of initial diagnosis, peripheral blood was collected.

Hyperthyroidism patients were newly diagnosed, had disease duration under 2 months, and were aged 18 to 65 years. General study points: The model made its ophthalmopathy prediction, and onset followed a median approximately six months later. Blood also carried most thyroid clonotypes expanded above 0.001.

The source material, RNA transcripts, was used to amplify TCR beta CDR3 regions. Researchers ran a first-round RT-PCR on the TCR CDR3 using the HTBI primer set. A single record per CDR3 protein comes from TCRdb applying MiXCR to the multiplex PCR reads. The sample lists roughly 380,000 distinct CDR3 sequences, roughly 13% occurring once. This clonotype was sampled from a woman aged 18-29 years with Graves' hyperthyroidism. The sequencing sample was made of blood. The rearrangement uses TRBV28 and TRBJ2-7; 9 bases line up with TRBD1. CDR3: CASSPRDREYGQYF. In DNA form, the CDR3 reads TGTGCCAGCAGTCCTCGGGACAGGGAGTACGGGCAGTACTTC.